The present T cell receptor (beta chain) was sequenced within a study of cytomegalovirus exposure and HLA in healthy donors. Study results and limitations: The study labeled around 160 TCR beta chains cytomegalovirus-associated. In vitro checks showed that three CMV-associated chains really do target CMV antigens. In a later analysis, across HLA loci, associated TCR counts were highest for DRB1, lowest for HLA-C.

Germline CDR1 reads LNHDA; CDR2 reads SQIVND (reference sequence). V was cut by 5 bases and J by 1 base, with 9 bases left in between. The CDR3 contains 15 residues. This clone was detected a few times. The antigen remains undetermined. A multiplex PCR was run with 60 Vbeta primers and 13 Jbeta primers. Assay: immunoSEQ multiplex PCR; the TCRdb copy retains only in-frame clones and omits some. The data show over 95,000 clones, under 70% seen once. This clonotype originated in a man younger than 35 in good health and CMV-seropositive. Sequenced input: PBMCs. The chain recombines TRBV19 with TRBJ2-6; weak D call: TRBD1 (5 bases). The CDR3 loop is CASSPRQSGANVLTF. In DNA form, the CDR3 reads TGTGCCAGTAGTCCGCGACAGTCTGGGGCCAACGTCCTGACTTTC.